This TCR beta chain was identified in a study of blood T cell repertoires in COVID-19. Germline assignment: CDR1 LGHNA and CDR2 YSLEER. The length of the CDR3 is 17 residues. The germline V and J ends were trimmed by 0 bases and 5 bases, with 17 bases remaining between them. Profiling relied on immunoSEQ multiplex PCR, and the TCRdb table lists in-frame clones only, not all of them. Among approximately 340,000 clones listed, approximately 89% were seen once. The chain recombines TRBV4-3 with TRBJ2-1; D possibly corresponds to TRBD2 (7 bases). The sequenced sample was PBMCs or T cells enriched from blood (not recorded which). The clonotype comes from a middle-aged woman who had been exposed to COVID-19. The CDR3 spells CASSQESSGGGNNEQFF. The CDR3, as DNA: TGCGCCAGCAGCCAAGAGTCTAGCGGAGGGGGGAACAATGAGCAGTTCTTC.